This T cell receptor (beta chain) was profiled in a study of memory CD4+ T cells and cytomegalovirus serostatus. The sort gate was single viable CD3+CD4+CD8-CD45RO+ cells for memory CD4+ T cells. In the source study's methods: Out-of-frame sequences were removed, leaving about 2.2 million distinct TCRbeta sequences. Some clones are missing from TCRdb's copy, which holds only in-frame ones; the method was immunoSEQ multiplex PCR. V, J and clone size reflect that table, while D and trimming were determined from the DNA. The sample holds under 35,000 clones; about three quarters are singletons and the top ten take around 0.99%. V was clipped by 5 bases and J by 11 bases, with 16 bases between them. The germline V gene has CDR1 SGHAT and CDR2 FQNNGV. There are 13 residues in the CDR3.

The receptor was isolated from an adult in good health and CMV-seronegative. Sequences were obtained from memory CD4+ T cells from blood. V usage is TRBV11-2 and J usage is TRBJ1-5, with a weak D call TRBD1 (5 bases). The CDR3 reads CASSPSLGVAQHF. The CDR3 DNA reads as TGTGCCAGCAGCCCCTCTCTGGGGGTCGCCCAGCATTTT.